Listed below are T cell receptor beta chains from one sample, sequenced in a study of regulatory T cells in long-lasting Graves disease. TCRdb re-called the multiplex PCR reads through MiXCR, storing one row per CDR3 protein. The table has 400,000 or so distinct CDR3 sequences, roughly a quarter seen once. Material: peripheral blood mononuclear cells (PBMCs), obtained when the disease was refractory, from a patient treated with antithyroid drugs. The receptors originated from a female donor with Graves disease. Each CDR3 is given with its conserved first and last residue. The order of the fields is J gene, V gene, CDR3 protein.

j_call: TRBJ1-3
v_call: TRBV6-5
cdr3_aa: CASSYSQVSGNTIYF

j_call: TRBJ2-7
v_call: TRBV5-1
cdr3_aa: CASSLYDEQYF

j_call: TRBJ2-5
v_call: TRBV20-1
cdr3_aa: CSARHPSGGQLETQYF

j_call: TRBJ2-3
v_call: TRBV7-7
cdr3_aa: CASSPSGALTDTQYF

j_call: TRBJ2-2
v_call: TRBV27
cdr3_aa: CATTSGREAGELFF

j_call: TRBJ2-1
v_call: TRBV11-3
cdr3_aa: CASSPPGALEQFF

j_call: TRBJ1-6
v_call: TRBV12-3/TRBV12-4
cdr3_aa: CASSYREFNSPLHF

j_call: TRBJ2-7
v_call: TRBV5-1
cdr3_aa: CASSLSRGGLAGFEQYF

j_call: TRBJ1-4
v_call: TRBV2
cdr3_aa: CASVRDRGLEKLFF

j_call: TRBJ2-3
v_call: TRBV7-3
cdr3_aa: CASSQGLAPTDTQYF

j_call: TRBJ2-7
v_call: TRBV18
cdr3_aa: CASSPTTGKGYEQYF

j_call: TRBJ2-1
v_call: TRBV11-1
cdr3_aa: CASSLLAALGGEQFF

j_call: TRBJ2-5
v_call: TRBV27
cdr3_aa: CASSSSRMETQYF

j_call: TRBJ1-6
v_call: TRBV6-1
cdr3_aa: CASSKSLNRGGSPLHF

j_call: TRBJ2-1
v_call: TRBV25-1
cdr3_aa: CASSGGSGPYNEQFF

j_call: TRBJ1-5
v_call: TRBV2
cdr3_aa: CASRIQATHNRPQHF

j_call: TRBJ2-4
v_call: TRBV7-2
cdr3_aa: CASSLGRTGGSRAKNIQYF

j_call: TRBJ2-3
v_call: TRBV30
cdr3_aa: CAWSVHGSTDTQYF

j_call: TRBJ2-7
v_call: TRBV30
cdr3_aa: CAWSIQGAGEQYF

j_call: TRBJ2-7
v_call: TRBV30
cdr3_aa: CAWSVSESSYEQYF

j_call: TRBJ1-2
v_call: TRBV5-1
cdr3_aa: CASSKRQGDGYTF

j_call: TRBJ2-4
v_call: TRBV5-1
cdr3_aa: CASSTGQYGAGNIQYF

j_call: TRBJ2-4
v_call: TRBV11-2
cdr3_aa: CASSRIRGQNIQYF

j_call: TRBJ1-1
v_call: TRBV30
cdr3_aa: CAFRGPDTEAFF

j_call: TRBJ2-7
v_call: TRBV18
cdr3_aa: CASSPAGQNEQYF

j_call: TRBJ2-5
v_call: TRBV19
cdr3_aa: CASSISQNRQETQYF

j_call: TRBJ1-2
v_call: TRBV27
cdr3_aa: CASSLWTGDKGGYTF

j_call: TRBJ1-1
v_call: TRBV5-1
cdr3_aa: CASSLDSVTEAFF

j_call: TRBJ2-5
v_call: TRBV6-2/TRBV6-3
cdr3_aa: CASSIQGVETQYF

j_call: TRBJ1-2
v_call: TRBV25-1
cdr3_aa: CASSDGAWGYGYTF

j_call: TRBJ2-5
v_call: TRBV3-1
cdr3_aa: CASSQDILAGRIETQYF

j_call: TRBJ1-4
v_call: TRBV7-2
cdr3_aa: CASSSGLKLFF

j_call: TRBJ2-5
v_call: TRBV4-3
cdr3_aa: CASSQGQGVGETQYF

j_call: TRBJ2-4
v_call: TRBV18
cdr3_aa: CAGSLDSKNIQYF